These T cell receptor beta chains were read from a single sample in a study of vaccination effects on CD4 cells after COVID-19. The table came from immunoSEQ multiplex PCR; TCRdb's copy has only in-frame clones and leaves some out. The data hold roughly 64,000 clones, with about 72% observed a single time. Their recognized antigens are unknown. Sequences were derived from CD4+ T cells from PBMCs cultured without peptide, sampled before COVID-19 vaccination. The receptors were gathered from a human donor who had a prior SARS-CoV-2 infection. The CDR3 runs from the conserved cysteine through the conserved F or W. Fields, in order: D gene, V gene, J gene, clone size, CDR3 protein, CDR3 DNA. D genes are given only for firm matches. Clone size is given for some rows only: seen once, a few or many times, or a class if the clone is expanded.

>.|TRBV7-2|TRBJ1-6|many
CASSPRRGGNSPLHF
TGTGCCAGCAGCCCCCGAAGGGGAGGCAATTCACCCCTCCACTTT
>.|TRBV11-3|TRBJ2-7|once
CASSDGDSYEQYF
TGTGCCAGCAGCGACGGCGACTCCTACGAGCAGTACTTC
>.|TRBV4-3|TRBJ2-2|.
CASSQDRASTGELFF
TGCGCCAGCAGCCAAGATAGGGCTAGCACCGGGGAGCTGTTTTTT
>.|TRBV4-2|TRBJ2-6|once
CASSQDLSYGPGANVLTF
TGTGCCAGCAGCCAAGATTTAAGTTACGGCCCTGGGGCCAACGTCCTGACTTTC
>TRBD2|TRBV7-8|TRBJ2-7|.
CASSFSWGTSGRRQYF
TGTGCCAGCAGCTTCTCGTGGGGGACTAGCGGGAGAAGGCAGTACTTC
>.|TRBV11-3|TRBJ1-3|.
CASSLDNGNTIYF
TGTGCCAGCAGCTTAGACAACGGAAACACCATATATTTT
>.|TRBV18|TRBJ2-7|few
CASSPRQKSSYEQYF
TGTGCCAGCTCACCCAGACAGAAGAGCTCCTACGAGCAGTACTTC
>.|TRBV10-3|TRBJ2-1|.
CAIREGRGSEQFF
TGTGCCATACGAGAAGGGCGGGGCAGCGAGCAGTTCTTC
>.|TRBV23-1|TRBJ2-6|.
CASSHNSGANVLTF
TGCGCCAGCAGTCACAACTCTGGGGCCAACGTCCTGACTTTC
>.|TRBV30|TRBJ2-7|.
CAWSPPGREQYF
TGTGCCTGGAGTCCCCCCGGGCGCGAGCAGTACTTC
>.|TRBV6-5|TRBJ2-7|.
CASTNPRDSPYEQYF
TGTGCCAGCACCAACCCCCGGGACTCCCCCTACGAGCAGTACTTC
>TRBD2|TRBV7-2|TRBJ2-2|.
CASSPIAGANTGELFF
TGTGCCAGCAGCCCCATTGCGGGAGCGAACACCGGGGAGCTGTTTTTT
>TRBD1|TRBV5-1|TRBJ2-3|.
CASSPTGLGTDTQYF
TGCGCCAGCAGCCCGACAGGGCTGGGGACAGATACGCAGTATTTT
>.|TRBV15|TRBJ2-3|.
CATSTPAGHTDTQYF
TGTGCCACCAGCACTCCAGCGGGTCACACAGATACGCAGTATTTT
>.|TRBV6-5|TRBJ2-7|once
CASSYVIYEQYF
TGTGCCAGCAGTTACGTCATCTACGAGCAGTACTTC
>TRBD2|TRBV2|TRBJ2-3|.
CASSPTSGRSSDTQYF
TGTGCCAGCAGTCCGACTAGCGGGAGGTCATCGGATACGCAGTATTTT
>.|TRBV6-5|TRBJ2-2|few
CASTFGAMNTGELFF
TGTGCCAGCACTTTCGGCGCTATGAACACCGGGGAGCTGTTTTTT
>.|TRBV27|TRBJ2-2|.
CASSLSHLSNTGELFF
TGTGCCAGCAGTTTATCGCACCTCAGCAACACCGGGGAGCTGTTTTTT
>TRBD1|TRBV5-1|TRBJ1-1|once
CASSWRTGNTEAFF
TGCGCCAGCAGCTGGCGGACAGGGAACACTGAAGCTTTCTTT
>TRBD1|TRBV11-2|TRBJ2-3|.
CASSSVTGARDTQYF
TGTGCCAGCAGCTCAGTGACAGGGGCCAGAGATACGCAGTATTTT
>.|TRBV12-3/TRBV12-4|TRBJ1-5|.
CASSLARGQPQHF
TGTGCCAGCAGTTTAGCTAGGGGTCAGCCCCAGCATTTT
>.|TRBV13|TRBJ2-3|.
CASSQDRVGAGSTDTQYF
TGTGCCAGCAGCCAAGACCGGGTCGGAGCGGGTAGCACAGATACGCAGTATTTT
>.|TRBV6-4|TRBJ1-4|.
CASSDSRSRPPVKEKLFF
TGTGCCAGCAGTGACTCTAGAAGTCGCCCCCCAGTTAAAGAAAAACTGTTTTTT
>.|TRBV5-1|TRBJ1-4|.
CASSLAQAEKLFF
TGCGCCAGCAGCTTGGCCCAAGCGGAAAAACTGTTTTTT
>TRBD1|TRBV10-3|TRBJ2-2|few
CATGQENTGELFF
TGTGCCACGGGACAGGAGAACACCGGGGAGCTGTTTTTT
>.|TRBV5-4|TRBJ2-3|.
CASSPSRGASTDTQYF
TGTGCCAGCAGCCCCTCTCGGGGTGCTAGCACAGATACGCAGTATTTT
>.|TRBV7-2|TRBJ2-2|.
CASSSPEYTGELFF
TGTGCCAGCAGCTCCCCTGAATACACCGGGGAGCTGTTTTTT
>.|TRBV19|TRBJ2-3|.
CASSIDGPGPSDTQYF
TGTGCCAGTAGTATAGATGGACCAGGCCCATCGGATACGCAGTATTTT
>.|TRBV5-1|TRBJ1-4|few
CASSLKGTTNEKLFF
TGCGCCAGCAGCTTGAAGGGGACAACTAATGAAAAACTGTTTTTT
>TRBD2|TRBV11-2|TRBJ2-1|.
CASSLDRLAGESGEQFF
TGTGCCAGCAGCTTGGACAGGCTAGCGGGAGAGTCCGGTGAGCAGTTCTTC
>TRBD2|TRBV6-5|TRBJ2-3|.
CASSRLAGVADTQYF
TGTGCCAGCAGTCGACTAGCGGGAGTGGCAGATACGCAGTATTTT
>.|TRBV6-2/TRBV6-3|TRBJ2-1|.
CASSLSSYNEQFF
TGTGCCAGCAGTTTGTCCTCCTACAATGAGCAGTTCTTC
>.|TRBV2|TRBJ2-3|.
CASSDGRATSDTQYF
TGTGCCAGCAGTGACGGACGAGCCACATCAGATACGCAGTATTTT
>.|TRBV19|TRBJ1-1|.
CASSIFARPMNTEAFF
TGTGCCAGTAGTATTTTCGCCCGGCCTATGAACACTGAAGCTTTCTTT
>TRBD2|TRBV10-3|TRBJ2-3|.
CAIRPRVPGGRQSTDTQYF
TGTGCCATCCGCCCGAGGGTCCCCGGCGGGAGACAAAGCACAGATACGCAGTATTTT
>TRBD2|TRBV25-1|TRBJ2-1|.
CASSELSSGRVSYNEQFF
TGTGCCAGCAGTGAATTGAGTAGCGGGAGGGTATCCTACAATGAGCAGTTCTTC
>.|TRBV5-6|TRBJ2-2|.
CASSLAIRGALRGELFF
TGTGCCAGCAGCTTGGCCATACGGGGGGCCCTTCGCGGGGAGCTGTTTTTT
>TRBD2|TRBV19|TRBJ2-7|once
CAREPGGTTYEQYF
TGTGCCAGAGAACCGGGGGGGACCACCTACGAGCAGTACTTC
>TRBD2|TRBV9|TRBJ2-3|.
CASSLLAGGPDTQYF
TGTGCCAGCAGCCTACTAGCGGGAGGGCCAGATACGCAGTATTTT
>.|TRBV19|TRBJ2-5|.
CASSMGREETQYF
TGTGCCAGTAGTATGGGTCGAGAAGAGACCCAGTACTTC
>.|TRBV12-3/TRBV12-4|TRBJ1-2|.
CASSYRHGYTF
TGTGCCAGCAGTTACAGACATGGCTACACCTTC
>.|TRBV19|TRBJ1-6|.
CASSQRTADNSPLHF
TGTGCCAGTAGTCAAAGGACAGCCGATAATTCACCCCTCCACTTT